What follows describes a single T cell receptor beta chain. The data derive from a study of blood T cell repertoires in COVID-19. Overall study: Spain, Italy and the United States supplied samples that represented acute and convalescent COVID-19. PBMCs, B-cell-depleted T cells, or T cells were the source of the cDNA or gDNA that made up the material.

TCRdb's table, derived via immunoSEQ multiplex PCR, lists solely in-frame clones and lacks some. This table has hundreds of thousands of clones, over 75% appearing once. Germline CDR1 and CDR2: MNHEY and SVGAGI. The CDR3 has 15 residues. V gave up 0 bases and J gave up 2 bases, with 9 bases separating them. The sequencing input was PBMCs or T cells enriched from blood (not recorded which). The rearrangement joins TRBV6-5 to TRBJ2-3, with a tentative D call TRBD2 (5 bases). The source of this sequence is a woman aged 60-70 years who had recovered from COVID-19. Here the CDR3 reads CASSYSRGLTDTQYF. CDR3 in DNA: TGTGCCAGCAGTTACTCGAGAGGGCTCACAGATACGCAGTATTTT.